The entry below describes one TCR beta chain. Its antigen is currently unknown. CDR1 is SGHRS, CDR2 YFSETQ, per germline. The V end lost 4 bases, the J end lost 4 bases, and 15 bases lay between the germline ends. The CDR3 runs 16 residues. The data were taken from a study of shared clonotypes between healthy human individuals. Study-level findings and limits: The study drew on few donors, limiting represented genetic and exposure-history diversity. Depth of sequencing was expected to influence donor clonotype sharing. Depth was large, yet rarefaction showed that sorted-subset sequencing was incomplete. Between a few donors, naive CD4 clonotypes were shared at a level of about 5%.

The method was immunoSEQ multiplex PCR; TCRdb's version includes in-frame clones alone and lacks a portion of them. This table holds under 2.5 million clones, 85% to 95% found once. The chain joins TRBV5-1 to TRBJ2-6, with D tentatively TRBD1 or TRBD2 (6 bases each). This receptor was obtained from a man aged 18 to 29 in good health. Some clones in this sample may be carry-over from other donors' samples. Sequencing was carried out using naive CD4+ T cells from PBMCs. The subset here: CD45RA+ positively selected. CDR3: CASSEGGSSGANVLTF. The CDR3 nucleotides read TGCGCCAGCAGCGAGGGGGGCAGTTCAGGGGCCAACGTCCTGACTTTC.